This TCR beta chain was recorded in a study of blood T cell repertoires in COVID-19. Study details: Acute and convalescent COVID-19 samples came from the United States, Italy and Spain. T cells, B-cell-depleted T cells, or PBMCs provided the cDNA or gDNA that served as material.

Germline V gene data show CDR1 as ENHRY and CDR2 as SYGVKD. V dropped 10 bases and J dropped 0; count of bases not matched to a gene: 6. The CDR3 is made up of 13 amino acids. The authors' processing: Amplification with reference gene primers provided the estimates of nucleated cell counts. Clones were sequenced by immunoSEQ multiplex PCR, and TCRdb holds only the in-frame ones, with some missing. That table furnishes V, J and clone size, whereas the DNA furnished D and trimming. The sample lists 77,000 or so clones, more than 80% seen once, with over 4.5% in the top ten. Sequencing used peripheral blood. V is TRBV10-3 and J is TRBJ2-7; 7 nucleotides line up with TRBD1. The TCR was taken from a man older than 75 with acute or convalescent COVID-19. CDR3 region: CATRRDSSYEQYF. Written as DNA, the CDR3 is TGTGCCACTCGCCGGGACAGCTCCTACGAGCAGTACTTC.